This T cell receptor beta chain was retrieved from a study of blood T cells in healthy people across ages. V lost 0 bases to trimming and J lost 2 bases, with 8 bases between them. This CDR3 comprises 14 residues. Germline V lookup: CDR1 SGHTA, CDR2 FQGNSA. Per individual sample, total RNA of at least 5.5 micrograms was extracted. Alongside a J-beta primer mix, a sample-barcoded 5' primer served in a second PCR lasting 7 to 11 cycles. Template switching added a 12-random-nucleotide identifier to every cDNA molecule. TCRdb passed the 5' RACE reads through MiXCR, listing each CDR3 protein once. The sample has approximately 1.5 million distinct CDR3 sequences; roughly two fifths are singletons.

This TCR was recovered from a young woman in good health. The chain employs TRBV7-2 and TRBJ2-7; D unclear. The sequenced sample consisted of blood. This CDR3 reads CASSLARGPYEQYF. The CDR3 region has the DNA TGTGCCAGCAGCTTAGCCCGAGGCCCCTACGAGCAGTACTTC.